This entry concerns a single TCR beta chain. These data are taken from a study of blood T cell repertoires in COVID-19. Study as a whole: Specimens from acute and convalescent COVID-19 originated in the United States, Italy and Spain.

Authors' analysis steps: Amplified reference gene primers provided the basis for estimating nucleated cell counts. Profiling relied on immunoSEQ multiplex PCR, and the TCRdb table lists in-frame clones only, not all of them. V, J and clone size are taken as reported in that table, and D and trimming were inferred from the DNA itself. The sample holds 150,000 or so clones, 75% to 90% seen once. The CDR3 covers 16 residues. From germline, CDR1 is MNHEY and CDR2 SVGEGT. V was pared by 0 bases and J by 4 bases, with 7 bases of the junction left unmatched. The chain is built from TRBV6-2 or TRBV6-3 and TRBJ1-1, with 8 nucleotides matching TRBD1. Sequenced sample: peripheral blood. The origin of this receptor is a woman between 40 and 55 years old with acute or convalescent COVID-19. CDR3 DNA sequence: TGTGCCAGCAGTTACTCGACAAAGACAGGGGTCACTGAAGCTTTCTTT. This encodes CASSYSTKTGVTEAFF.